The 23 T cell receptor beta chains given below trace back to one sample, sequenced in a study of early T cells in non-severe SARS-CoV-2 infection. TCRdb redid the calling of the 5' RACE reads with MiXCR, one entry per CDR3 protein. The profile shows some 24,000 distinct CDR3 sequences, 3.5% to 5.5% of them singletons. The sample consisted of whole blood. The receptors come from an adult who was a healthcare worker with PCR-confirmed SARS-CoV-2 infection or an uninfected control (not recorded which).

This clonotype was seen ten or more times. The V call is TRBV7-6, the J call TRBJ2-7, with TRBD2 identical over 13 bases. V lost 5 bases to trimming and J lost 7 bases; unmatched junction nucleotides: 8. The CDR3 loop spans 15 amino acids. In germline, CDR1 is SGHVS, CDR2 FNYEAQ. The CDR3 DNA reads TGTGCCAGCAGCCCCGGACTAGCGGGAGTAAAAGAGCAGTACTTC. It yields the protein CASSPGLAGVKEQYF.

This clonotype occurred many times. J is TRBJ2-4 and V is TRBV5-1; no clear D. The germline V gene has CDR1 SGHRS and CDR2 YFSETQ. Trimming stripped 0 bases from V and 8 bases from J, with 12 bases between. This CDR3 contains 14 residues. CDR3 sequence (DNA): TGCGCCAGCAGCTTGGGGCACGAGGTAGACATTCAGTACTTC. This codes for CASSLGHEVDIQYF.

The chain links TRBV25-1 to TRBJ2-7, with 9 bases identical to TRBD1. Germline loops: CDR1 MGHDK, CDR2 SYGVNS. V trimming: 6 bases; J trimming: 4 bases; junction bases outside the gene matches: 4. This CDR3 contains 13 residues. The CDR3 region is CASSGTGLYEQYF. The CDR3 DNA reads TGTGCCAGCAGCGGGACAGGGTTGTACGAGCAGTACTTC.

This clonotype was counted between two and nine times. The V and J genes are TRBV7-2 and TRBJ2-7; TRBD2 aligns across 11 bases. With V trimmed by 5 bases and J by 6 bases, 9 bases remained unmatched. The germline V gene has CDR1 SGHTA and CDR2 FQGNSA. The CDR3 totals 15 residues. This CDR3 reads CASSPGGLAGGEQYF. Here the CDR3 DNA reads TGTGCCAGCAGCCCTGGCGGGCTAGCGGGAGGCGAGCAGTACTTC.

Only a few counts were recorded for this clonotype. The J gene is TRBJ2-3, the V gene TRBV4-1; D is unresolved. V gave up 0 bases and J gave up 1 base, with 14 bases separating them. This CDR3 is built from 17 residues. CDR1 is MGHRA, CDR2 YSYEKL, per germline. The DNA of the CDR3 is TGCGCCAGCAGCCAAGATCCCCCCAGCATCGGCACAGATACGCAGTATTTT. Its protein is CASSQDPPSIGTDTQYF.

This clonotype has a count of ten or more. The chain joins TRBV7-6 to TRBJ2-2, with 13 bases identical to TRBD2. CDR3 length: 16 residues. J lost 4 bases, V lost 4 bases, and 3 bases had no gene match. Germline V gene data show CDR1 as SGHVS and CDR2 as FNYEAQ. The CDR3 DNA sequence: TGTGCCAGCAGCTCAACTAGCGGGAGGGTCACCGGGGAGCTGTTTTTT. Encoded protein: CASSSTSGRVTGELFF.

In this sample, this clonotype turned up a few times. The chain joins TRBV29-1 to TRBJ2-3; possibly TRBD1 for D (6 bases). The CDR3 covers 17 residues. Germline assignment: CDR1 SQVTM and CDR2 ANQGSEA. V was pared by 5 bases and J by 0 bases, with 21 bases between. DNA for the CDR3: TGCAGCGTTTTAAATCCCCGGGACACTTTTAGCACAGATACGCAGTATTTT. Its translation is CSVLNPRDTFSTDTQYF.

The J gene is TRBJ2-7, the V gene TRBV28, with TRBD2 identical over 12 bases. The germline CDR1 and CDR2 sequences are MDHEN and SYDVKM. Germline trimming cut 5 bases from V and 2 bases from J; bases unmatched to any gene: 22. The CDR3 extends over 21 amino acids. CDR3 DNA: TGTGCCAGCAGTACCGGGGACAGGCGGGCAGGACTAGCGGGACAGCCCTACGAGCAGTACTTC. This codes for CASSTGDRRAGLAGQPYEQYF.

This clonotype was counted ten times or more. DNA for the CDR3: TGCAGCGCCGGACTAGCGGGAGTAAGAGAGCAGTACTTC. Translating gives CSAGLAGVREQYF. The V and J genes are TRBV29-1 and TRBJ2-7, with 13 positions matching TRBD2. The V and J ends lost 7 bases and 7 bases, in that order; junction bases with no gene match: 7. In germline, CDR1 is SQVTM, CDR2 ANQGSEA. This CDR3 has 13 amino acids.

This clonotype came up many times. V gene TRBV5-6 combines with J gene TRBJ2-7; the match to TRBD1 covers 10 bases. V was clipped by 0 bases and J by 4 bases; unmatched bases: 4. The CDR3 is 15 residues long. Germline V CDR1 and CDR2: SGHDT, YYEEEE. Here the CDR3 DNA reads TGTGCCAGCAGCTTGGAGACAGGGGGCGATTACGAGCAGTACTTC. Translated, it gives CASSLETGGDYEQYF.

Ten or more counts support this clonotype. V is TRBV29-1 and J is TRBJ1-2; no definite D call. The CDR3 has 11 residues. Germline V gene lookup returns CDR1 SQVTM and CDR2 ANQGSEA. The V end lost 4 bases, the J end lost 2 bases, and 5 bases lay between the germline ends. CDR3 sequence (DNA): TGCAGCGTTGTGGACAACTATGGCTACACCTTC. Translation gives CSVVDNYGYTF.

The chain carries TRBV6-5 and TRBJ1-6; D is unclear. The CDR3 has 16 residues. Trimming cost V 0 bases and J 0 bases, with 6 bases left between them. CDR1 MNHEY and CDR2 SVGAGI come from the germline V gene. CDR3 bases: TGTGCCAGCAGTTACTCAGCGAGCTCCTATAATTCACCCCTCCACTTT. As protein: CASSYSASSYNSPLHF.

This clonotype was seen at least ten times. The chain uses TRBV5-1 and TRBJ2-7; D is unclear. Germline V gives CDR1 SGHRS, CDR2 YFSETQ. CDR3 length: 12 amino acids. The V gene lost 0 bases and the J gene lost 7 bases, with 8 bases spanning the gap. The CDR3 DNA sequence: TGCGCCAGCAGCTTGGTCGGCCCTGAGCAGTACTTC. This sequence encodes CASSLVGPEQYF.

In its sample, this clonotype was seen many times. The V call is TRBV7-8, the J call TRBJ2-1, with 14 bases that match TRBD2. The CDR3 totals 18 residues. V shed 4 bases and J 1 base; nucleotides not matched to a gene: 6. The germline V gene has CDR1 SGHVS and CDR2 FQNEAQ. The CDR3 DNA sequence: TGTGCCAGCAGCTCTCGACTAGCGGGAGGGGTGTCCTACAATGAGCAGTTCTTC. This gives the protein CASSSRLAGGVSYNEQFF.

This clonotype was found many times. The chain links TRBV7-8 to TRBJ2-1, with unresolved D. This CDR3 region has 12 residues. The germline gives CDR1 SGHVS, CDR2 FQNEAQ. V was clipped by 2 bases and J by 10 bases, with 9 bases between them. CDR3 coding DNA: TGTGCCAGCAGCTTAATGGGTAAGGAGCAGTTCTTC. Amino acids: CASSLMGKEQFF.

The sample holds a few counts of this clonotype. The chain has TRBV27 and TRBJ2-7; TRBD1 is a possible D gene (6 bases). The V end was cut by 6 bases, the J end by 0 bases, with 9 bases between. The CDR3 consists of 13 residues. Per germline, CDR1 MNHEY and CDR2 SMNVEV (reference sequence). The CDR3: CASRLDSSYEQYF. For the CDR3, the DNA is TGTGCCAGCAGATTGGACAGCTCCTACGAGCAGTACTTC.

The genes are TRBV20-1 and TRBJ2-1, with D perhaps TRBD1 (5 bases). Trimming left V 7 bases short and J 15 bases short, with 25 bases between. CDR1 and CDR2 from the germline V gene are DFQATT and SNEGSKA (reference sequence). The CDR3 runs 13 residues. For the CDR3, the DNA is TGCAGTGTCCCCAGGGAAATGGTTCCGGTCGTGTTCTTC. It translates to CSVPREMVPVVFF.

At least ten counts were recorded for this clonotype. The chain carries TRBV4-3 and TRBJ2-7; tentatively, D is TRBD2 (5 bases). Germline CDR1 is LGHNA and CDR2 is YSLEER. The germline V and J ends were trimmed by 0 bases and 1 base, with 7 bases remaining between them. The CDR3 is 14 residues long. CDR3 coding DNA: TGCGCCAGCAGCCAAGATCGGGATTCCTACGAGCAGTACTTC. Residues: CASSQDRDSYEQYF.

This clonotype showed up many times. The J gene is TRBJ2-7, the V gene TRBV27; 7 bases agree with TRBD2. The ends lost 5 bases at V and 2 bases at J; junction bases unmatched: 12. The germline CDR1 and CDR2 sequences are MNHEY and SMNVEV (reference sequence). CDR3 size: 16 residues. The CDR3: CASSPGSGQLPYEQYF. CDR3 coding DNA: TGTGCCAGCAGTCCCGGTAGCGGGCAACTCCCCTACGAGCAGTACTTC.

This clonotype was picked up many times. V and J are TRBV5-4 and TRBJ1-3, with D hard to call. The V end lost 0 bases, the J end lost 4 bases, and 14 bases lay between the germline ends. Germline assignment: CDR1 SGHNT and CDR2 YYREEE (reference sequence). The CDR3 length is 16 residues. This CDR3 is CASSLGPGVAGNTIYF. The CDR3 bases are TGTGCCAGCAGCTTGGGCCCAGGAGTGGCCGGAAACACCATATATTTT.

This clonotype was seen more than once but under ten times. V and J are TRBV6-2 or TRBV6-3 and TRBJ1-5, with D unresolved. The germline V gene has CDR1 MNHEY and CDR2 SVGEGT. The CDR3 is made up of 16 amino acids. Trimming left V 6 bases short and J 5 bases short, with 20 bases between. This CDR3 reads CASRIRPDGTDQPQHF. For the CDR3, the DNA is TGTGCCAGCAGAATTAGACCGGACGGCACGGATCAGCCCCAGCATTTT.

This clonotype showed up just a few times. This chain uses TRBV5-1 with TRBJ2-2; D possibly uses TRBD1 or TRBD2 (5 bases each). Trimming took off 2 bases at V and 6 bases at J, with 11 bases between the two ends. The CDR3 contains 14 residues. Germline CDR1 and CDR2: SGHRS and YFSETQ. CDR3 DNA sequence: TGCGCCAGCAGCTTCTTTCGGGGCCCCGGGGAGCTGTTTTTT. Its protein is CASSFFRGPGELFF.

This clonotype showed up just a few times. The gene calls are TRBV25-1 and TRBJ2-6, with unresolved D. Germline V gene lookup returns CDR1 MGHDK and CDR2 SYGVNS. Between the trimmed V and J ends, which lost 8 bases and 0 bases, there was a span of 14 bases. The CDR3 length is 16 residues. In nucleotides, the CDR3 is TGTGCCAGCGGATCACCCCAGGCCTCTGGGGCCAACGTCCTGACTTTC. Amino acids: CASGSPQASGANVLTF.